These 30 T cell receptor beta chains came from one sample sequenced in a study of cytomegalovirus exposure and HLA in healthy donors. Primers for the PCR totalled 60 Vbeta and 13 Jbeta. Clones were read by immunoSEQ multiplex PCR, and TCRdb kept only the in-frame ones, dropping some. The sample includes roughly 110,000 clones, 70% to 85% of them seen just once. Specimen: PBMCs. The receptors here all came from a man between 35 and 55 years old in good health and CMV-seropositive.

CDR3 DNA: TGCGCCAGCAGCTTATCTAGCGGGGGGGCCACTGAGCAGTTCTTC. This encodes CASSLSSGGATEQFF. The chain couples TRBV5-1 to TRBJ2-1; 12 bases fit TRBD2. The CDR3 is 15 residues long. V shed 2 bases, J shed 9 bases, and the junction held 6 bases outside the gene matches. Germline assignment: CDR1 SGHRS and CDR2 YFSETQ.

This chain connects TRBV15 to TRBJ2-5, with 9 bases aligning to TRBD1. The CDR3 is 15 amino acids. Per the germline V gene, CDR1 is LNHNV and CDR2 is YYDKDF (reference sequence). V shed 3 bases, J shed 4 bases, and the junction held 6 bases outside the gene matches. The CDR3 loop is CATSSGTGGSETQYF. CDR3 sequence (DNA): TGTGCCACCAGCAGTGGAACAGGGGGCTCAGAGACCCAGTACTTC.

This chain connects TRBV5-6 to TRBJ2-7, with a tentative D call TRBD1 (6 bases). Germline V CDR1 and CDR2: SGHDT, YYEEEE. This CDR3 region has 15 residues. With 0 bases removed from V and 7 bases from J, the gap between germline ends came to 17 bases. CDR3 protein: CASSLGSAPRGEQYF. The CDR3 region has the DNA TGTGCCAGCAGCTTGGGGTCGGCCCCCAGGGGAGAGCAGTACTTC.

The chain carries TRBV7-9 and TRBJ2-7; possible D gene TRBD2, 7 bases. The CDR3 is made up of 15 amino acids. Between the trimmed V and J ends, which lost 7 bases and 1 base, there was a span of 17 bases. Per the germline V gene, CDR1 is SEHNR and CDR2 is FQNEAQ (reference sequence). CDR3 DNA: TGTGCCAGCACCAAAGGGGGGGTTGGGTCCTACGAGCAGTACTTC. As protein: CASTKGGVGSYEQYF.

The CDR3 here is CASGWAGVDIQYF. Here the CDR3 DNA reads TGCGCCAGCGGATGGGCGGGGGTAGACATTCAGTACTTC. The chain employs TRBV4-3 and TRBJ2-4; 7 bases map to TRBD2. CDR1 LGHNA and CDR2 YSLEER come from the germline V gene. The J segment lost 8 bases and the V segment lost 8 bases, leaving 9 bases of the junction unmatched. CDR3 size: 13 residues.

Details on this clone: Sequence at one end of the junction differs from germline and may be a read error. This sequence joins TRBV7-7 and TRBJ2-1, with a weak D call TRBD1 (7 bases). The CDR3 runs 14 residues. Per the germline V gene, CDR1 is SSHAT and CDR2 is FNYEAQ (reference sequence). The CDR3 here is CASSLEGAFGEQFF. The CDR3 region has the DNA TGTGCTAGCAGCTTGGAGGGGGCATTTGGTGAGCAGTTCTTC.

This chain joins TRBV7-2 and TRBJ1-5; the match to TRBD1 covers 9 bases. This CDR3 has 13 residues. V shed 5 bases and J 11 bases; nucleotides not matched to a gene: 7. CDR1 and CDR2 (germline): SGHTA, FQGNSA. The CDR3 sequence is CASSIQGAGSQHF. The DNA of the CDR3 is TGTGCCAGCAGCATACAGGGGGCGGGGTCCCAGCATTTT.

This chain joins TRBV5-1 and TRBJ2-7, with D uncertain. Germline loops: CDR1 SGHRS, CDR2 YFSETQ. V was cut by 4 bases and J by 9 bases, with 11 bases left in between. The CDR3 has 11 amino acids. The CDR3, as DNA: TGCGCCAGCAGCGGCCCACGTGGGCAGTACTTC. It is translated as CASSGPRGQYF.

J is TRBJ2-3 and V is TRBV19; 12 positions agree with TRBD2. The CDR3 loop spans 19 amino acids. Germline CDR1 is LNHDA and CDR2 is SQIVND (reference sequence). The J segment lost 2 bases and the V segment lost 5 bases, leaving 14 bases of the junction unmatched. CDR3 coding DNA: TGTGCCAGTAGTCCTTACACTAGCGGGGGGTTACCGGCCACAGATACGCAGTATTTT. It translates to CASSPYTSGGLPATDTQYF.

This clone was seen once. The chain couples TRBV6-6 to TRBJ1-1; D may be TRBD1 (5 bases). This CDR3 is built from 15 residues. CDR1 and CDR2 (germline): MNHNY, SVGAGI (reference sequence). The V end lost 5 bases, the J end lost 5 bases, and 18 bases lay between the germline ends. The CDR3 DNA reads as TGTGCCAGCAGTCTCACTCCCGCAGGGAATACTGAAGCTTTCTTT. This sequence encodes CASSLTPAGNTEAFF.

This chain connects TRBV5-1 to TRBJ1-2; D gene unclear. V was cut by 0 bases and J by 4 bases, with 10 bases left in between. CDR3 length: 14 residues. The germline CDR1 and CDR2 sequences are SGHRS and YFSETQ. For the CDR3, the DNA is TGCGCCAGCAGCTTGGCCTCGGCGGCCTATGGCTACACCTTC. Translating gives CASSLASAAYGYTF.

This clone was recorded once. The rearrangement uses TRBV6-1 and TRBJ2-1; 8 positions match TRBD1. The J segment lost 5 bases and the V segment lost 4 bases, leaving 7 bases of the junction unmatched. The CDR3 runs to 15 residues. Per the germline V gene, CDR1 is MNHNS and CDR2 is SASEGT. As DNA, the CDR3 is TGTGCCAGCAGTGCCCACGGGACAGGACACAATGAGCAGTTCTTC. Residues: CASSAHGTGHNEQFF.

Of note for this clone: One junction end does not reproduce the germline sequence, and a read error may be involved. The J gene is TRBJ2-4, the V gene TRBV7-3; D not certain. This CDR3 contains 13 residues. Per the germline V gene, CDR1 is SGHTA and CDR2 is FQGTGA. The CDR3 DNA sequence: TGTGCCAGCAGCTTAGACAATAAAAACAGTCAGTACTTC. Amino acids: CASSLDNKNSQYF. Together with reference TRBV7-3 and TRBJ2-4, the CDR3 gives the full variable domain: GAGVSQTPSNKVTEKGKYVELRCDPISGHTALYWYRQSLGQGPEFLIYFQGTGAADDSGLPNDRFFAVRPEGSVSTLKIQRTERGDSAVYLCASSLDNKNSQYFGAGTRLSVL.

The chain is built from TRBV11-2 and TRBJ2-3; D is possibly TRBD1 (5 bases). CDR3 length: 16 amino acids. Germline-derived CDR1 and CDR2 are SGHAT and FQNNGV. V dropped 1 base and J dropped 2 bases, with 13 bases sitting between them. The CDR3 DNA sequence: TGTGCCAGCAGCTTAGGTCAGGGCCCCTTCACAGATACGCAGTATTTT. As protein: CASSLGQGPFTDTQYF.

The rearrangement joins TRBV6-6 to TRBJ2-3; 9 bases agree with TRBD1. The CDR3 spans 16 residues. Unmatched junction bases numbered 6, after V lost 1 base and J lost 4 bases. Germline-derived CDR1 and CDR2 are MNHNY and SVGAGI (reference sequence). CDR3 sequence: CASSYWGQGLSDTQYF. CDR3 nucleotide sequence: TGTGCCAGCAGTTACTGGGGACAGGGTTTGTCAGATACGCAGTATTTT.

Points on this clone: Other DNA sequences in the same sample also yield this CDR3. The gene calls are TRBV9 and TRBJ1-1; TRBD1 matches 8 bases. The CDR3 contains 14 residues. The germline V gene encodes CDR1 SGDLS and CDR2 YYNGEE. The J segment lost 4 bases and the V segment lost 4 bases, leaving 6 bases of the junction unmatched. The CDR3 DNA reads as TGTGCCAGCAGCCCCCAGGGGGCGCGCACTGAAGCTTTCTTT. It specifies CASSPQGARTEAFF.

CDR3 sequence (DNA): TGTGCCAGCAGTTTGTTGGCAGGCTCCACTGAAGCTTTCTTT. This translates into CASSLLAGSTEAFF. This chain connects TRBV28 to TRBJ1-1; D gene unclear. CDR1 is MDHEN, CDR2 SYDVKM, per germline. The CDR3 loop spans 14 amino acids. The V end lost 3 bases, the J end lost 4 bases, and 12 bases lay between the germline ends. Using reference TRBV28 and TRBJ1-1 for the parts outside the CDR3, the full variable domain is DVKVTQSSRYLVKRTGEKVFLECVQDMDHENMFWYRQDPGLGLRLIYFSYDVKMKEKGDIPEGYSVSREKKERFSLILESASTNQTSMYLCASSLLAGSTEAFFGQGTRLTVV.

This chain uses TRBV4-1 with TRBJ1-1; TRBD1 might be the D (5 bases). CDR3 length: 16 residues. CDR1 is MGHRA and CDR2 is YSYEKL in the germline V gene. The V gene lost 4 bases and the J gene lost 0 bases, with 15 bases spanning the gap. This CDR3 reads CASSRAATAVNTEAFF. The CDR3 DNA reads TGCGCCAGCAGCCGCGCGGCGACAGCAGTGAACACTGAAGCTTTCTTT.

The rearrangement links TRBV6-5 to TRBJ1-1; D not certain. CDR1 is MNHEY, CDR2 SVGAGI, per germline. V lost 7 bases, J lost 0 bases, and 12 bases lay in between. The CDR3 runs 14 residues. Here the CDR3 DNA reads TGTGCCAGCAAGAGAGGGAGGTTGAACACTGAAGCTTTCTTT. This sequence encodes CASKRGRLNTEAFF.

The V call is TRBV5-1, the J call TRBJ1-6; 8 bases align to TRBD1. CDR3 length: 16 amino acids. Trimming removed 2 bases from V and 10 bases from J; junction bases left unmatched: 11. Germline-derived CDR1 and CDR2 are SGHRS and YFSETQ. CDR3 sequence (DNA): TGCGCCAGCAGCTTCGGACAGGGAAAAAGGCTCTCACCCCTCCACTTT. Its protein is CASSFGQGKRLSPLHF.

The chain couples TRBV10-3 to TRBJ2-7, with unresolved D. Per the germline V gene, CDR1 is ENHRY and CDR2 is SYGVKD. V dropped 4 bases and J dropped 5 bases, with 9 bases sitting between them. The CDR3 extends over 12 amino acids. CDR3 sequence reads: CAISGSSHEQYF. Here the CDR3 DNA reads TGTGCCATCAGTGGCAGTAGCCACGAGCAGTACTTC.

The J gene is TRBJ1-3, the V gene TRBV7-3; D may be TRBD1 (6 bases). The V gene's germline CDR1 is SGHTA and CDR2 FQGTGA. This CDR3 region has 16 residues. Deletions cut 0 bases from V and 2 bases from J, with 11 bases between. The CDR3, as DNA: TGTGCCAGCAGCTTAACACAGGGAAACGCTGGAAACACCATATATTTT. The encoded protein is CASSLTQGNAGNTIYF.

The chain recombines TRBV6-1 with TRBJ2-7; 9 bases map to TRBD1. CDR3 length equals 14 residues. CDR1 is MNHNS and CDR2 is SASEGT in the germline V gene. V trimming: 3 bases; J trimming: 6 bases; junction bases outside the gene matches: 6. The CDR3: CASSEGTGIGEQYF. In nucleotides, the CDR3 is TGTGCCAGCAGTGAGGGGACAGGGATCGGCGAGCAGTACTTC.

This rearrangement joins TRBV28 to TRBJ2-7, with D possibly TRBD2 on 5 matching bases. Deletions cut 6 bases from V and 0 bases from J, with 6 bases between. Germline V gene sequence: CDR1 MDHEN, CDR2 SYDVKM. This CDR3 is built from 12 residues. The CDR3 protein is CASRGSSYEQYF. CDR3 in DNA: TGTGCCAGCAGGGGGAGCTCCTACGAGCAGTACTTC. The whole variable domain, remainder taken from reference TRBV28 and TRBJ2-7, is DVKVTQSSRYLVKRTGEKVFLECVQDMDHENMFWYRQDPGLGLRLIYFSYDVKMKEKGDIPEGYSVSREKKERFSLILESASTNQTSMYLCASRGSSYEQYFGPGTRLTVT.

The V and J genes are TRBV27 and TRBJ1-5, with D possibly TRBD1 on 6 matching bases. The V and J ends lost 5 bases and 4 bases respectively, with 15 bases between them. From germline, CDR1 is MNHEY and CDR2 SMNVEV (reference sequence). This CDR3 has 15 amino acids. This CDR3 is CASSRTGTRNQPQHF. Written as DNA, the CDR3 is TGTGCCAGCAGTAGAACCGGGACAAGAAATCAGCCCCAGCATTTT.

This chain connects TRBV6-5 to TRBJ2-5; 9 nucleotides line up with TRBD2. The CDR3 covers 15 residues. Germline-derived CDR1 and CDR2 are MNHEY and SVGAGI. The J segment lost 5 bases and the V segment lost 4 bases, leaving 8 bases of the junction unmatched. The CDR3 loop is CASSLTGTSSETQYF. The CDR3 nucleotides read TGTGCCAGCAGTTTAACTGGGACTAGCTCCGAGACCCAGTACTTC.

The chain couples TRBV6-4 to TRBJ1-5; TRBD1 agrees at 9 bases. The CDR3 loop spans 14 amino acids. V trimming: 6 bases; J trimming: 2 bases; junction bases outside the gene matches: 2. Germline V gene data show CDR1 as MRHNA and CDR2 as SNTAGT. The CDR3 reads CASSRTGGNQPQHF. The CDR3 coding sequence is TGTGCCAGCAGCAGGACAGGGGGCAATCAGCCCCAGCATTTT.

The chain has TRBV6-5 and TRBJ1-1; possibly TRBD1 for D (6 bases). CDR3 size: 13 residues. Germline CDR1 MNHEY, CDR2 SVGAGI. Trimming stripped 6 bases from V and 4 bases from J, with 12 bases between. Here the CDR3 DNA reads TGTGCCAGCAGGACTAGGGGGGGCACTGAAGCTTTCTTT. Its protein is CASRTRGGTEAFF.

This clone occurred a few times. The CDR3, as DNA: TGTGCCAGCAGTTCAAACAGTGTGTTGAACACTGAAGCTTTCTTT. Protein: CASSSNSVLNTEAFF. V usage is TRBV7-2 and J usage is TRBJ1-1, with D uncertain. Germline CDR1 and CDR2: SGHTA and FQGNSA. This CDR3 is built from 15 residues. The germline V and J ends were trimmed by 6 bases and 0 bases, with 14 bases remaining between them.

On this clone itself: A read error may account for a junction end that differs from germline. Other DNA sequences in the sample encode the same CDR3. The chain carries TRBV19 and TRBJ2-7, with 11 bases that match TRBD1. This CDR3 region has 17 residues. The V gene's germline CDR1 is LNHDA and CDR2 SQIVND (reference sequence). Written as DNA, the CDR3 is TGCGCCAGTAGTATTAGGGGACCGGGACAGGGGGCCTACGAGCAGTACTTC. Its protein product is CASSIRGPGQGAYEQYF.